Below, 10 T cell receptor beta chains from the same sample are listed, as sequenced in a study of shared clonotypes between healthy human individuals. Naivety among CD8 cells was defined by CD45RO negativity and positive CCR7 selection, thereby excluding terminally differentiated effector memory CD45RA+ cells. Only in-frame clones appear in the TCRdb table, and some are missing; sequencing was by immunoSEQ multiplex PCR. Of roughly 1,800,000 clones listed, about 95% are singletons. The sequencing input was naive CD8+ T cells sorted from blood. Source of these receptors: a man aged 18 to 29 in good health.

This rearrangement joins TRBV28 to TRBJ2-5, with TRBD1 matching 8 bases. The CDR3 loop spans 15 amino acids. Germline V CDR1 and CDR2: MDHEN, SYDVKM. V lost 1 base to trimming and J lost 5 bases; unmatched junction nucleotides: 6. The CDR3: CASSLYRGILETQYF. CDR3 DNA sequence: TGTGCCAGCAGTTTATACAGGGGGATCTTGGAGACCCAGTACTTC.

With respect to this clone: This sample includes further DNA sequences coding for the same CDR3. The chain carries TRBV7-9 and TRBJ2-5; D remains unclear. Trimming stripped 4 bases from V and 1 base from J, with 7 bases between. The germline V gene has CDR1 SEHNR and CDR2 FQNEAQ (reference sequence). The length of the CDR3 is 13 residues. The CDR3 DNA reads TGTGCCAGCAGCTCGGACGGCCAAGAGACCCAGTACTTC. It codes for CASSSDGQETQYF.

J is TRBJ2-1 and V is TRBV30, with 7 positions matching TRBD2. Germline V CDR1 and CDR2: GTSNPN, SVGIG (reference sequence). The CDR3 spans 17 residues. Trimming took 0 bases from V and 2 from J; bases not matched to a gene: 10. CDR3 nucleotide sequence: TGTGCCTGGAGTGTCAAGGGGAGCGGGGAACCCTACAATGAGCAGTTCTTC. Translated: CAWSVKGSGEPYNEQFF.

A word on this clone: Distinct nucleotide sequences in the sample also encode this CDR3. The chain employs TRBV30 and TRBJ1-1; D gene ambiguous. Germline CDR1 is GTSNPN and CDR2 is SVGIG (reference sequence). The CDR3 spans 11 residues. The ends were cut back, 0 bases at V and 1 base at J, with 0 bases in the middle. The CDR3 spells CAWSVNTEAFF. The CDR3 region has the DNA TGTGCCTGGAGTGTGAACACTGAAGCTTTCTTT.

The genes are TRBV6-5 and TRBJ2-2; a possible D gene is TRBD1 (6 bases). This CDR3 spans 15 amino acids. Trimming stripped 6 bases from V and 6 bases from J, with 17 bases between. CDR1 and CDR2 from the germline V gene are MNHEY and SVGAGI. CDR3 residues: CASRGHDLRSGELFF. CDR3 DNA: TGTGCCAGCAGGGGACACGACCTAAGATCCGGGGAGCTGTTTTTT.

About this clone: The sample has other DNA sequences that encode this CDR3 too. This rearrangement joins TRBV6-5 to TRBJ2-7; 8 positions agree with TRBD1. Germline V lookup: CDR1 MNHEY, CDR2 SVGAGI. J lost 3 bases, V lost 2 bases, and 6 bases had no gene match. The length of the CDR3 is 15 residues. CDR3 in amino acids: CASSYGQGGVYEQYF. The CDR3 bases are TGTGCCAGCAGTTACGGACAGGGTGGTGTCTACGAGCAGTACTTC.

V usage is TRBV30 and J usage is TRBJ1-5; 9 bases match TRBD1. The CDR3 runs 17 residues. The germline V gene has CDR1 GTSNPN and CDR2 SVGIG (reference sequence). V shed 2 bases, J shed 0 bases, and the junction held 8 bases outside the gene matches. The CDR3 DNA reads as TGTGCCTGGAGTTCCCCGGGACAGGGATATAGCAATCAGCCCCAGCATTTT. Amino acid sequence: CAWSSPGQGYSNQPQHF.

The chain employs TRBV11-2 and TRBJ2-7; no clear D. There are 16 residues in the CDR3. V lost 0 bases and J lost 5, with 17 bases in between. Germline V lookup: CDR1 SGHAT, CDR2 FQNNGV. The CDR3 protein is CASSLDEAPFNDEQYF. DNA for the CDR3: TGTGCCAGCAGCTTAGATGAGGCACCGTTTAACGACGAGCAGTACTTC.

This sequence joins TRBV12-5 and TRBJ2-1; possible D gene TRBD1, 6 bases. This CDR3 is 12 amino acids long. CDR1 is LGHNT and CDR2 is FRNRAP in the germline V gene. V lost 2 bases, J lost 7 bases, and 6 bases lay in between. CDR3 loop: CASGLRGNEQFF. CDR3 bases: TGTGCTAGTGGTTTGAGGGGGAATGAGCAGTTCTTC.

The CDR3 bases are TGTGCCAGCAGCTTGGGTTATTCACCCCTCCACTTT. Protein sequence: CASSLGYSPLHF. The gene calls are TRBV5-4 and TRBJ1-6; D is ambiguous. The V end lost 0 bases, the J end lost 8 bases, and 3 bases lay between the germline ends. This CDR3 has 12 residues. Germline V gene lookup returns CDR1 SGHNT and CDR2 YYREEE (reference sequence).